Each of the 9 T cell receptor beta chains below was sequenced from the same sample in a study of radiotherapy plus CTLA-4 blockade in lung cancer. Profiling relied on immunoSEQ multiplex PCR, and the TCRdb table lists in-frame clones only, not all of them. The table has some 94,000 clones, roughly 80% seen once. The sequences come from peripheral blood, collected from a patient treated with radiotherapy plus ipilimumab. Every receptor here comes from a human donor with non-small cell lung cancer that progressed on radiotherapy plus ipilimumab.

The DNA of the CDR3 is TGTGCCAGCAGTTTGGGAGGGCTGGCCCAGCATTTT. Protein: CASSLGGLAQHF. The chain combines TRBV28 with TRBJ1-5; no reliable D call. V gave up 3 bases and J gave up 11 bases, with 11 bases separating them. CDR1 and CDR2 (germline): MDHEN, SYDVKM. The length of the CDR3 is 12 residues.

The chain recombines TRBV27 with TRBJ2-5, with 7 bases aligning to TRBD1. V shed 6 bases, J shed 2 bases, and the junction held 3 bases outside the gene matches. This CDR3 has 13 amino acids. The germline V gene has CDR1 MNHEY and CDR2 SMNVEV (reference sequence). The CDR3 DNA sequence: TGTGCCAGCAGCGGGACAGAACAAGAGACCCAGTACTTC. The encoded protein is CASSGTEQETQYF.

The rearrangement uses TRBV10-3 and TRBJ1-3; D remains ambiguous. Trimming cost V 6 bases and J 0 bases, with 9 bases left between them. The CDR3 has 14 amino acids. Per germline, CDR1 ENHRY and CDR2 SYGVKD. The CDR3 sequence: CAIRATNSGNTIYF. For the CDR3, the DNA is TGTGCCATCAGAGCCACGAACTCTGGAAACACCATATATTTT.

CDR3 in DNA: TGTGCCAGCAGCGACCCGGGGGGGAGGGAGCAGTACTTC. Translating gives CASSDPGGREQYF. The V and J genes are TRBV5-6 and TRBJ2-7; TRBD2 agrees at 8 bases. This CDR3 has 13 amino acids. Germline assignment: CDR1 SGHDT and CDR2 YYEEEE. The junction had 7 bases not matched to a gene; V was cut back by 4 bases and J by 7 bases.

Concerning this clone: Other DNA sequences of this sample code for an identical CDR3. The chain has TRBV27 and TRBJ2-7; D is possibly TRBD1 (6 bases). CDR3 length: 14 amino acids. The V gene's germline CDR1 is MNHEY and CDR2 SMNVEV (reference sequence). CDR3 protein: CASSSRRGPYEQYV. CDR3 coding DNA: TGTGCTAGCAGTTCCCGCAGGGGACCCTACGAGCAGTACGTC.

This chain uses TRBV7-2 with TRBJ2-1; tentative D call: TRBD2 (6 bases). The CDR3 runs 13 residues. Per germline, CDR1 SGHTA and CDR2 FQGNSA. The V gene lost 4 bases and the J gene lost 4 bases, with 8 bases spanning the gap. The CDR3 DNA sequence: TGTGCCAGCAGCTATGGGGGGTACAATGAGCAGTTCTTC. Its translation: CASSYGGYNEQFF.

The CDR3 reads CASKRAQTQYF. The CDR3 DNA is TGTGCCAGCAAGAGGGCGCAGACCCAGTACTTC. The genes are TRBV6-5 and TRBJ2-5; D is possibly TRBD2 (5 bases). Germline lookup yields CDR1 MNHEY and CDR2 SVGAGI. V lost 7 bases to trimming and J lost 6 bases, with 9 bases between them. There are 11 residues in the CDR3.

The rearrangement links TRBV28 to TRBJ2-7; tentative D call: TRBD1 (6 bases). Trimming cost V 3 bases and J 6 bases, with 15 bases left between them. From germline, CDR1 is MDHEN and CDR2 SYDVKM. The CDR3 is 14 residues long. The CDR3 loop is CASSFTLTGAEQYF. The CDR3, as DNA: TGTGCCAGCAGTTTTACCCTGACAGGAGCCGAGCAGTACTTC.

This clone has only one observation. The genes are TRBV4-1 and TRBJ2-1, with no clear D. The CDR3 has 17 residues. V was cut by 0 bases and J by 4 bases, with 16 bases left in between. Germline V gene sequence: CDR1 MGHRA, CDR2 YSYEKL. CDR3 in amino acids: CASSQEGHGPIYNEQFF. The CDR3 DNA is TGCGCCAGCAGCCAAGAAGGCCACGGACCGATATACAATGAGCAGTTCTTC.